The 7 T cell receptor beta chains reported below all come from one sample, sequenced in a study of tumor-infiltrating lymphocytes in primary liver carcinoma. Starting material for RNA and DNA co-extraction consisted of roughly 20-34 mg of unsorted bulk tissue. The authors made TCR beta cDNA from roughly 480 ng total RNA with a constant-region primer. Investigators got TCR beta libraries out of three nested multiplex PCR rounds, done with slightly modified ARM-PCR. Researchers ran the first two PCR rounds for approximately 10 cycles each with TRBV1-TRBV30 forward primers and a C-beta reverse primer. MiXCR was run by TCRdb on the multiplex PCR reads, yielding one entry per CDR3 protein. The sample includes 70,000 to 75,000 distinct CDR3 sequences, approximately 74% of them seen just once. What was sequenced was liver tumor tissue from sampling region 4. Sample subset: tumor region T4, right-lateral pole. These receptors were taken from a man in his forties with primary liver carcinoma and hepatitis B virus infection.

This clonotype was counted many times. The rearrangement uses TRBV6-5 and TRBJ1-4; tentatively, D is TRBD1 (6 bases). The V gene's germline CDR1 is MNHEY and CDR2 SVGAGI. The V and J ends lost 4 bases and 5 bases respectively, with 14 bases between them. The CDR3 sequence is 15 residues long. CDR3 amino acids: CASSFTGAGNEKLFF. The CDR3 region has the DNA TGTGCCAGCAGTTTCACGGGGGCGGGGAATGAAAAACTGTTTTTT.

Worth noting for this clonotype: One junction end does not reproduce the germline sequence, and a read error may be involved. The chain couples TRBV6-1 to TRBJ2-1; 8 bases fit TRBD2. The CDR3 is 15 residues long. CDR1 is MNHNS and CDR2 is SASEGT in the germline V gene. The CDR3 DNA reads as TGTGCCTGCAGTAAATTGGCTAGCGGGCACAATGAGCAGTTCTTC. It codes for CACSKLASGHNEQFF.

With respect to this clonotype: No conserved phenylalanine or tryptophan ends this CDR3, so it is likely a read error. V gene TRBV4-1 combines with J gene TRBJ2-1, with 8 bases fitting TRBD2. The V and J ends lost 2 bases and 0 bases, in that order; junction bases with no gene match: 12. The CDR3 totals 19 residues. Germline assignment: CDR1 MGHRA and CDR2 YSYEKL. The chain's CDR3 is CASSQTIAGIVRSYNEQFI. The CDR3 DNA reads as TGCGCCAGCAGCCAAACAATAGCGGGAATCGTTCGCTCCTACAATGAGCAGTTCATC.

Sample share makes this clonotype medium-sized (0.01 to 0.1%). The chain employs TRBV30 and TRBJ2-7; no firm D call. Trimming cost V 5 bases and J 2 bases, with 7 bases left between them. CDR3 length: 11 residues. CDR1 is GTSNPN, CDR2 SVGIG, per germline (reference sequence). CDR3 amino acids: CAWRSAYEQYF. Here the CDR3 DNA reads TGTGCCTGGCGATCCGCCTACGAGCAGTACTTC.

Remarks on this clonotype: A read error may explain this, as a much larger clone is one base away. The chain recombines TRBV20-1 with TRBJ2-1; TRBD1 might be the D (5 bases). Germline CDR1 reads DFQATT; CDR2 reads SNEGSKA (reference sequence). This CDR3 contains 13 residues. For the CDR3, the DNA is TGCAGTGCTGCATCGACAGCGCACAATGACCAGTTCTTC. Its translation: CSAASTAHNDQFF.

This clonotype was detected many times. V is TRBV4-1 and J is TRBJ2-2, with 11 bases fitting TRBD2. V dropped 4 bases and J dropped 5; count of bases not matched to a gene: 15. This CDR3 is 19 amino acids long. The germline gives CDR1 MGHRA, CDR2 YSYEKL. The CDR3 spells CASSPHPPLAGGGTGELFF. As DNA, the CDR3 is TGCGCCAGCAGCCCACATCCTCCGCTAGCGGGAGGAGGGACCGGGGAGCTGTTTTTT.

This rearrangement joins TRBV4-1 to TRBJ2-7, with a weak D call TRBD1 (5 bases). Germline V lookup: CDR1 MGHRA, CDR2 YSYEKL. The CDR3 covers 18 residues. V was clipped by 7 bases and J by 0 bases, with 25 bases between them. The CDR3 nucleotides are TGCGCCAGCATGCAAGACTCCCACTCTGGGGCAAGCTCCTACGAGCAGTACTTC. As protein: CASMQDSHSGASSYEQYF.